Each of the 32 T cell receptor beta chains below was sequenced from the same sample in a study of CD8+CD57+ T cells in acquired aplastic anemia. The template for TCR beta VDJ and CDR3 sequence profiling was genomic DNA. MiXCR, run by TCRdb on the reads, gives a single entry per CDR3 protein. The sample includes a few hundred thousand distinct CDR3 sequences, over 55% of them seen just once. What was sequenced was sorted CD4+, CD8+, or CD8+CD57+ T cells (not recorded which) from PBMCs. The receptors were sampled from a human donor in good health.

This clonotype was seen just once. This rearrangement joins TRBV20-1 to TRBJ2-7; a weak D match, TRBD2 (6 bases). The CDR3 contains 15 residues. Trimming pared 6 bases from V and 0 bases from J, leaving 18 bases between. Germline assignment: CDR1 DFQATT and CDR2 SNEGSKA (reference sequence). The CDR3 loop reads CSANSGTGDSYEQYF. CDR3 DNA sequence: TGCAGTGCGAACTCCGGGACGGGAGACTCCTACGAGCAGTACTTC.

In DNA, the CDR3 is TGTGCCAGCAGGCCCGGGACTATCGGCTTGGAGCAGTACTTC. It specifies CASRPGTIGLEQYF. The chain is built from TRBV12-3 or TRBV12-4 and TRBJ2-7; TRBD2 matches at 7 bases. The CDR3 is 14 amino acids. V shed 6 bases and J 7 bases; nucleotides not matched to a gene: 12.

The chain carries TRBV29-1 and TRBJ2-7; unclear D gene. Germline V gene sequence: CDR1 SQVTM, CDR2 ANQGSEA. This CDR3 region has 12 residues. Trimming stripped 4 bases from V and 2 bases from J, with 9 bases between. CDR3 residues: CSVAGSAYEQYF. Written as DNA, the CDR3 is TGCAGCGTTGCCGGTTCCGCCTACGAGCAGTACTTC.

This clonotype was counted only a few times. The V and J genes are TRBV7-9 and TRBJ1-4; D call uncertain. The CDR3 is 15 amino acids. Germline-derived CDR1 and CDR2 are SEHNR and FQNEAQ (reference sequence). Deletions cut 1 base from V and 3 bases from J, with 9 bases between. Written as DNA, the CDR3 is TGTGCCAGCAGCTTAGACAGTTCCGCTAATGAAAAACTGTTTTTT. Translating gives CASSLDSSANEKLFF.

There are a few counts of this clonotype. The rearrangement links TRBV4-1 to TRBJ1-5; 8 bases map to TRBD1. CDR1 and CDR2 from the germline V gene are MGHRA and YSYEKL. The CDR3 runs to 18 residues. The trim removed 0 bases at V and 6 bases at J, leaving 13 bases unmatched. Written as DNA, the CDR3 is TGCGCCAGCAGCCAAGAGCTTGGCAGGGGGCTCCACGCTCAGCCCCAGCATTTT. Its protein product is CASSQELGRGLHAQPQHF.

The rearrangement links TRBV7-8 to TRBJ2-1; TRBD2 agrees at 9 bases. Germline CDR1 and CDR2: SGHVS and FQNEAQ. The CDR3 loop spans 16 amino acids. After removal of 5 bases from V and 0 bases from J, the junction contained 5 bases not matched to a gene. For the CDR3, the DNA is TGTGCCAGCAGCACGTATAGCGGGAGCTCCTACAATGAGCAGTTCTTC. Translated, it gives CASSTYSGSSYNEQFF.

The J gene is TRBJ1-2, the V gene TRBV20-1, with unresolved D. CDR1 DFQATT and CDR2 SNEGSKA come from the germline V gene (reference sequence). CDR3 size: 14 residues. V was pared by 1 base and J by 3 bases, with 12 bases between. The DNA for the CDR3 is TGCAGTGCTAGAGGGACGGCGTGGGACTATGGCTACACCTTC. Translation gives CSARGTAWDYGYTF.

This clonotype was seen only a few times. The chain carries TRBV25-1 and TRBJ1-2; 7 bases are shared with TRBD1. V lost 4 bases, J lost 2 bases, and 10 bases stayed unmatched. The length of the CDR3 is 16 residues. Germline V gives CDR1 MGHDK, CDR2 SYGVNS. The CDR3, as DNA: TGTGCCAGCAGTGTGGGGTATTTGGGACAGAACTATGGCTACACCTTC. Amino acids: CASSVGYLGQNYGYTF.

A single count supports this clonotype. V usage is TRBV7-9 and J usage is TRBJ1-5, with 11 bases fitting TRBD1. Looked up from germline, CDR1 is SEHNR and CDR2 is FQNEAQ (reference sequence). With 7 bases clipped from V and 7 bases from J, the junction kept 6 bases outside the gene matches. This CDR3 is 14 amino acids long. CDR3 nucleotides: TGTGCCAGCACCCCCGGGACAGGGGGGCAGCCCCAGCATTTT. This encodes CASTPGTGGQPQHF.

This clonotype was counted at least ten times. Written as DNA, the CDR3 is TGTGCCAGCAGTTACGACTACTACGAGCAGTACTTC. Its translation: CASSYDYYEQYF. The V call is TRBV6-5, the J call TRBJ2-7, with a possible D match to TRBD2 (5 bases). Trimming pared 2 bases from V and 3 bases from J, leaving 5 bases between. CDR3 length equals 12 residues. Germline V gene sequence: CDR1 MNHEY, CDR2 SVGAGI.

This chain joins TRBV6-1 and TRBJ2-1; possibly TRBD2 for D (6 bases). V dropped 6 bases and J dropped 0 bases, with 12 bases sitting between them. There are 15 residues in the CDR3. Germline V CDR1 and CDR2: MNHNS, SASEGT. CDR3 in DNA: TGTGCCAGCAGGGGGGACTTCAGCTCCTACAATGAGCAGTTCTTC. It translates to CASRGDFSSYNEQFF.

This rearrangement joins TRBV7-2 to TRBJ1-4; unclear D gene. The germline V gene has CDR1 SGHTA and CDR2 FQGNSA. This CDR3 is built from 13 residues. Trimming shortened V by 4 bases and J by 8 bases, and 11 bases separated the two germline ends. The DNA of the CDR3 is TGTGCCAGCAGCTCGAGGTACGGGGAAAAACTGTTTTTT. It codes for CASSSRYGEKLFF.

This clonotype has a count of ten or more. J is TRBJ2-7 and V is TRBV29-1, with 11 bases identical to TRBD1. The ends lost 3 bases at V and 3 bases at J; junction bases unmatched: 7. CDR1 is SQVTM, CDR2 ANQGSEA, per germline. This CDR3 spans 15 amino acids. The DNA for the CDR3 is TGCAGCGTTGAGCGGACAGGGGGCCGGGGCTACGAGCAGTACTTC. This translates into CSVERTGGRGYEQYF.

This clonotype was recorded many times. CDR3 coding DNA: TGCAGTGCTAGAGATAGTGGGACAGCCAACTATGGCTACACCTTC. It is translated as CSARDSGTANYGYTF. This sequence joins TRBV20-1 and TRBJ1-2; 7 bases match TRBD1. Germline V lookup: CDR1 DFQATT, CDR2 SNEGSKA (reference sequence). J gave up 2 bases and V 0 bases, and 6 bases lay outside the gene matches. The CDR3 has 15 amino acids.

CDR3 coding DNA: TGCGCCAGCAGAATAAGGACAGGCGGTCCCGGGGAGCTGTTTTTT. Protein sequence: CASRIRTGGPGELFF. The chain has TRBV5-1 and TRBJ2-2, with TRBD1 identical over 7 bases. V shed 5 bases, J shed 6 bases, and the junction held 10 bases outside the gene matches. Germline values: CDR1 SGHRS, CDR2 YFSETQ. The CDR3 spans 15 residues.

The J gene is TRBJ1-1, the V gene TRBV20-1; tentative D call: TRBD1 (5 bases). V lost 2 bases to trimming and J lost 5 bases, with 15 bases between them. The CDR3 contains 14 residues. Per the germline V gene, CDR1 is DFQATT and CDR2 is SNEGSKA (reference sequence). This CDR3 is CSARLSGSGTEAFF. CDR3 DNA: TGCAGTGCTAGATTGTCAGGGAGTGGTACTGAAGCTTTCTTT.

This clonotype has more than one count but fewer than ten. V and J are TRBV24-1 and TRBJ1-2, with a possible D match to TRBD1 (6 bases). The length of the CDR3 is 14 residues. Germline V gives CDR1 KGHDR, CDR2 SFDVKD. Trimming pared 5 bases from V and 1 base from J, leaving 10 bases between. The CDR3 loop is CATSAGQHNYGYTF. Here the CDR3 DNA reads TGTGCCACCAGTGCAGGACAGCATAACTATGGCTACACCTTC.

This chain uses TRBV7-2 with TRBJ1-2; D is unresolved. Trimming took 6 bases from V and 3 from J, leaving 11 bases between them. Germline CDR1 and CDR2: SGHTA and FQGNSA. The CDR3 totals 13 residues. The CDR3: CASRRGGDYGYTF. The CDR3 DNA reads as TGTGCCAGCAGACGCGGAGGAGACTATGGCTACACCTTC.

The genes are TRBV20-1 and TRBJ2-7, with 7 bases aligning to TRBD2. V dropped 3 bases and J dropped 6; count of bases not matched to a gene: 2. The CDR3 covers 11 residues. Germline CDR1 reads DFQATT; CDR2 reads SNEGSKA (reference sequence). CDR3 nucleotides: TGCAGTGCTAGGGGCGGGAGCGAGCAGTACTTC. Amino acid sequence: CSARGGSEQYF.

The chain carries TRBV19 and TRBJ1-4; TRBD1 agrees at 7 bases. This CDR3 spans 15 amino acids. Germline values: CDR1 LNHDA, CDR2 SQIVND (reference sequence). Trimming removed 4 bases from V and 6 bases from J; junction bases left unmatched: 8. The CDR3 loop is CASSTDRVHDEKLFF. CDR3 sequence (DNA): TGTGCCAGTAGTACCGACAGGGTTCATGATGAAAAACTGTTTTTT. Drawing the rest from reference TRBV19 and TRBJ1-4, the complete variable domain is DGGITQSPKYLFRKEGQNVTLSCEQNLNHDAMYWYRQDPGQGLRLIYYSQIVNDFQKGDIAEGYSVSREKKESFPLTVTSAQKNPTAFYLCASSTDRVHDEKLFFGSGTQLSVL.

This clonotype was observed many times. The rearrangement joins TRBV6-1 to TRBJ2-7; tentatively, D is TRBD1 (5 bases). Germline V gene data show CDR1 as MNHNS and CDR2 as SASEGT. The CDR3 is made up of 14 amino acids. V was clipped by 6 bases and J by 4 bases, with 16 bases between them. DNA of the CDR3: TGTGCCAGCAGACTCCAAGACAGTCCATACGAGCAGTACTTC. Its translation: CASRLQDSPYEQYF.

V gene TRBV5-1 combines with J gene TRBJ1-2, with D uncertain. The CDR3 is 14 amino acids. V was pared by 4 bases and J by 3 bases, with 13 bases between. Germline values: CDR1 SGHRS, CDR2 YFSETQ. The CDR3 sequence: CASSPLGFDYGYTF. Here the CDR3 DNA reads TGCGCCAGCAGCCCTCTAGGGTTCGACTATGGCTACACCTTC.

V and J are TRBV12-3 or TRBV12-4 and TRBJ1-1; D is uncertain. V was trimmed by 6 bases and J by 4 bases, leaving 12 bases between them. The CDR3 sequence is 13 residues long. The CDR3 nucleotides read TGTGCCAGCAGAGAATCGGGAGGCACTGAAGCTTTCTTT. This translates into CASRESGGTEAFF.

This clonotype was found a few times. The V and J genes are TRBV24-1 and TRBJ2-7, with 9 bases that match TRBD1. The CDR3 totals 15 residues. Germline CDR1 and CDR2: KGHDR and SFDVKD. With 2 bases clipped from V and 3 bases from J, the junction kept 4 bases outside the gene matches. CDR3 nucleotide sequence: TGTGCCACCAGTGATTCCGGGACAGGGCTCTACGAGCAGTACTTC. It codes for CATSDSGTGLYEQYF.

The V and J genes are TRBV29-1 and TRBJ1-2; TRBD1 matches at 7 bases. Germline values: CDR1 SQVTM, CDR2 ANQGSEA. The CDR3 is 14 residues long. After removal of 2 bases from V and 3 bases from J, the junction contained 6 bases not matched to a gene. CDR3 residues: CSVETAGGDYGYTF. The CDR3 nucleotides are TGCAGCGTTGAAACCGCAGGGGGAGACTATGGCTACACCTTC.

The gene calls are TRBV7-8 and TRBJ1-1; 10 nucleotides align to TRBD1. Germline V lookup: CDR1 SGHVS, CDR2 FQNEAQ. V was pared by 5 bases and J by 8 bases, with 8 bases of the junction left unmatched. The CDR3 runs 14 residues. The CDR3 DNA sequence: TGTGCCAGCAGCCCCAGGACAGGGGGATCAGAAGCTTTCTTT. Translated, it gives CASSPRTGGSEAFF.

The J gene is TRBJ2-5, the V gene TRBV10-1; 10 positions match TRBD1. J gave up 4 bases and V 3 bases, and 8 bases lay outside the gene matches. The CDR3 is made up of 16 amino acids. CDR1 and CDR2 (germline): WNHNN, SYGVQD (reference sequence). The CDR3 spells CASSESGTGARETQYF. The CDR3 nucleotides read TGCGCCAGCAGTGAATCCGGGACAGGGGCAAGAGAGACCCAGTACTTC.

In nucleotides, the CDR3 is TGTGCCAGCAGCTTATTTGGAAGCGGGGATATGAACACTGAAGCTTTCTTT. Protein sequence: CASSLFGSGDMNTEAFF. The chain joins TRBV13 to TRBJ1-1; D not resolved. The CDR3 is made up of 17 amino acids. V dropped 2 bases and J dropped 0 bases, with 16 bases sitting between them. The germline CDR1 and CDR2 sequences are PRHDT and FYEKMQ (reference sequence).

This sequence joins TRBV19 and TRBJ2-7, with TRBD1 as a possible D gene (6 bases). Looked up from germline, CDR1 is LNHDA and CDR2 is SQIVND (reference sequence). Between the trimmed V and J ends, which lost 3 bases and 1 base, there was a span of 10 bases. The CDR3 contains 14 residues. CDR3 nucleotides: TGTGCCAGTAGTATGAGAGGGGGATCCTACGAGCAGTACTTC. Protein sequence: CASSMRGGSYEQYF.

The gene calls are TRBV29-1 and TRBJ1-1, with D unclear. The V gene lost 5 bases and the J gene lost 11 bases, with 9 bases spanning the gap. The CDR3 consists of 9 residues. From germline, CDR1 is SQVTM and CDR2 ANQGSEA. CDR3 residues: CSVSSGAFF. CDR3 nucleotide sequence: TGCAGCGTTTCCTCCGGGGCTTTCTTT.

The chain uses TRBV7-3 and TRBJ2-7; the match to TRBD2 covers 13 bases. The CDR3 runs 15 residues. CDR1 and CDR2 from the germline V gene are SGHTA and FQGTGA. After removal of 4 bases from V and 5 bases from J, the junction contained 5 bases not matched to a gene. The CDR3 spells CASSSGLAGRDEQYF. CDR3 bases: TGTGCCAGCAGCTCGGGACTAGCGGGGAGAGACGAGCAGTACTTC.

The chain carries TRBV2 and TRBJ2-1; 9 nucleotides align to TRBD1. V was pared by 3 bases and J by 11 bases, with 8 bases of the junction left unmatched. The germline CDR1 and CDR2 sequences are SNHLY and FYNNEI. The CDR3 is made up of 14 amino acids. The CDR3 protein is CASSEPWTGDKQFF. CDR3 DNA: TGTGCCAGCAGTGAGCCCTGGACAGGGGATAAGCAGTTCTTC.